This entry features one T cell receptor beta chain sequence. The data derive from a study of blood T cell repertoires in COVID-19. In germline, CDR1 is SEHNR, CDR2 FQNEAQ (reference sequence). The CDR3 spans 17 residues. Between the trimmed V and J ends, which lost 0 bases and 1 base, there was a span of 12 bases. Libraries were prepared by immunoSEQ multiplex PCR; TCRdb keeps only in-frame clonotypes and omits some of them. The table lists approximately 140,000 clones, over 80% of them singletons. The sample comprised peripheral blood. J is TRBJ2-2 and V is TRBV7-9, with D tentatively TRBD1 (6 bases). This clonotype was obtained from a woman aged 40 to 50 with active or convalescent COVID-19. The CDR3 nucleotides are TGTGCCAGCAGCTTAGCGGTCCACAGGGAGAACACCGGGGAGCTGTTTTTT. Its protein product is CASSLAVHRENTGELFF.